The 29 T cell receptor beta chains presented below share a single source sample, sequenced in a study of cytomegalovirus exposure and HLA in healthy donors (dated by TCRdb to the late 2010s). The library was built by means of the immunoSEQ multiplex PCR assay. The multiplex PCR relied on a mix of 60 forward primers for TCR Vbeta segments and 13 reverse primers for TCR Jbeta segments. TCRdb retrieved this table from immuneACCESS and kept in-frame rearrangements only. Not all clones are present; in checked studies, unresolved V genes account for under half, and no reason is known for the remainder. Recorded for this sample are roughly 130,000 clones; just over 65% of them occurred a single time. The ten largest account for 6.5% of the sample. The material sequenced was PBMCs. All receptors come from a woman aged 60 to 75 in good health and CMV-seronegative.

This clone was detected once. The J gene is TRBJ2-7, the V gene TRBV6-5, with D tentatively TRBD1 (5 bases). The germline gives CDR1 MNHEY, CDR2 SVGAGI. The ends were cut back, 7 bases at V and 2 bases at J, with 15 bases in the middle. This CDR3 contains 14 residues. The CDR3 is CASISQGKAYEQYF. The CDR3 region has the DNA TGTGCCAGCATATCCCAGGGTAAAGCCTACGAGCAGTACTTC.

For the CDR3, the DNA is TGTGCCAGCAGCTTAAGTAGCGGGGGGGCCTACAATGAGCAGTTCTTC. It is translated as CASSLSSGGAYNEQFF. The chain is built from TRBV11-3 and TRBJ2-1; TRBD2 matches 11 bases. Germline CDR1 reads SGHNT; CDR2 reads YENEEA. The CDR3 sequence is 16 residues long. V lost 2 bases and J lost 2; bases outside the gene matches: 2.

V gene TRBV10-1 combines with J gene TRBJ1-4, with D uncertain. CDR1 and CDR2 (germline): WNHNN, SYGVQD (reference sequence). The CDR3 covers 16 residues. V was clipped by 4 bases and J by 2 bases, with 14 bases between them. The CDR3 here is CASSGGSRNTNEKLFF. The CDR3 DNA reads TGCGCCAGCAGTGGCGGCAGTCGAAACACTAATGAAAAACTGTTTTTT.

The chain links TRBV9 to TRBJ2-3; 10 bases are shared with TRBD2. The CDR3 is 16 residues long. Germline V gene lookup returns CDR1 SGDLS and CDR2 YYNGEE. V gave up 4 bases and J gave up 6 bases; unmatched junction bases: 11. CDR3: CASSTTLAGVGDTQYF. In nucleotides, the CDR3 is TGTGCCAGCAGCACCACCCTAGCGGGGGTGGGGGATACGCAGTATTTT. Drawing the rest from reference TRBV9 and TRBJ2-3, the complete variable domain is DSGVTQTPKHLITATGQRVTLRCSPRSGDLSVYWYQQSLDQGLQFLIQYYNGEERAKGNILERFSAQQFPDLHSELNLSSLELGDSALYFCASSTTLAGVGDTQYFGPGTRLTVL.

In this sample, this clone turned up a few times. This sequence joins TRBV2 and TRBJ2-3; the match to TRBD2 covers 9 bases. This CDR3 is built from 17 residues. The junction had 16 bases not matched to a gene; V was cut back by 6 bases and J by 6 bases. CDR1 SNHLY and CDR2 FYNNEI come from the germline V gene. The CDR3 region has the DNA TGTGCCAGCAGCCAAGGAGTAGCGAGCGGGGGGCCGGATACGCAGTATTTT. Translating gives CASSQGVASGGPDTQYF.

This clone was observed once. The CDR3 region has the DNA TGTGCCAGCAGCGAGGACAGGGGGCGTGAAAAACTGTTTTTT. It codes for CASSEDRGREKLFF. The chain is built from TRBV5-8 and TRBJ1-4, with 11 bases matching TRBD1. CDR3 length: 14 residues. Germline CDR1 reads SGHTS; CDR2 reads YDEGEE. V was pared by 4 bases and J by 7 bases, with 3 bases of the junction left unmatched.

CDR3 in amino acids: CASSIGRGGEQYF. The CDR3 DNA is TGTGCCAGTAGTATCGGACGCGGGGGCGAGCAGTACTTC. V and J are TRBV19 and TRBJ2-7; TRBD2 aligns across 7 bases. Losses at the gene ends were 3 bases for V and 6 bases for J; bases not matched to a gene: 5. Germline-derived CDR1 and CDR2 are LNHDA and SQIVND (reference sequence). This CDR3 has 13 amino acids.

The V and J genes are TRBV27 and TRBJ2-3; 12 bases line up with TRBD2. The CDR3 sequence is 17 residues long. Germline CDR1 is MNHEY and CDR2 is SMNVEV (reference sequence). The J segment lost 6 bases and the V segment lost 5 bases, leaving 12 bases of the junction unmatched. The CDR3 protein is CASSPPTSGRPGDTQYF. The CDR3 nucleotides are TGTGCCAGCAGTCCCCCGACTAGCGGGAGACCTGGGGATACGCAGTATTTT.

V and J are TRBV25-1 and TRBJ2-7; D not certain. Germline V gives CDR1 MGHDK, CDR2 SYGVNS. The V gene lost 4 bases and the J gene lost 3 bases, with 4 bases spanning the gap. The CDR3 contains 11 residues. The CDR3 here is CASSGLYEQYF. CDR3 DNA sequence: TGTGCCAGCAGTGGTCTCTACGAGCAGTACTTC.

This clone has a handful of counts. The chain combines TRBV7-2 with TRBJ1-2; 9 nucleotides match TRBD1. This CDR3 is 16 amino acids long. With V trimmed by 1 base and J by 8 bases, 11 bases remained unmatched. Germline V gene sequence: CDR1 SGHTA, CDR2 FQGNSA. The CDR3: CASSLELAGQGGGYTF. In DNA form, the CDR3 reads TGTGCCAGCAGCTTAGAGCTCGCGGGACAGGGCGGAGGCTACACCTTC.

This clone was observed once. J is TRBJ1-5 and V is TRBV6-1; 7 nucleotides agree with TRBD1. CDR3 length: 14 residues. The trim removed 6 bases at V and 5 bases at J, leaving 7 bases unmatched. Germline CDR1 and CDR2: MNHNS and SASEGT. As DNA, the CDR3 is TGTGCCAGCAGCACAGGGGAGTGGTATCAGCCCCAGCATTTT. Residues: CASSTGEWYQPQHF.

The V gene is TRBV6-5, the J gene TRBJ2-7; 8 bases match TRBD1. V was clipped by 2 bases and J by 9 bases; unmatched bases: 9. This CDR3 comprises 14 residues. The V gene's germline CDR1 is MNHEY and CDR2 SVGAGI. CDR3 DNA sequence: TGTGCCAGCAGTTACGGGACAGGCCGCAGGGGGCAGTACTTC. Protein product: CASSYGTGRRGQYF.

V usage is TRBV7-2 and J usage is TRBJ1-1, with a weak D call TRBD1 (6 bases). The CDR3 length is 13 residues. V was clipped by 5 bases and J by 1 base, with 8 bases between them. Per the germline V gene, CDR1 is SGHTA and CDR2 is FQGNSA. In DNA, the CDR3 is TGTGCCAGCAGCCAAGGGGGGAACACTGAAGCTTTCTTT. The encoded protein is CASSQGGNTEAFF.

V is TRBV7-7 and J is TRBJ2-3; TRBD2 aligns across 10 bases. Trimming removed 1 base from V and 3 bases from J; junction bases left unmatched: 1. Germline CDR1 is SSHAT and CDR2 is FNYEAQ (reference sequence). This CDR3 is built from 15 residues. The CDR3 nucleotides are TGTGCCAGCAGCTTAGGGACTAGCGGAACAGATACGCAGTATTTT. Its translation: CASSLGTSGTDTQYF.

This CDR3 reads CASSKRTVRTGELFF. CDR3 nucleotides: TGTGCCAGCAGCAAACGGACAGTGAGGACCGGGGAGCTGTTTTTT. The chain has TRBV5-6 and TRBJ2-2; D perhaps matches TRBD1 (6 bases). The CDR3 sequence is 15 residues long. Germline CDR1 is SGHDT and CDR2 is YYEEEE. Trimming pared 4 bases from V and 5 bases from J, leaving 15 bases between.

This rearrangement joins TRBV5-5 to TRBJ1-5; the D gene is possibly TRBD1 (5 bases). Germline assignment: CDR1 SGHKS and CDR2 YYEKEE (reference sequence). CDR3 length: 15 amino acids. The germline V and J ends were trimmed by 3 bases and 4 bases, with 14 bases remaining between them. In DNA form, the CDR3 reads TGTGCCAGCAGCTCCTCGCAGGGAGGGAATCAGCCCCAGCATTTT. Translated: CASSSSQGGNQPQHF.

The chain has TRBV27 and TRBJ2-7, with TRBD2 matching over 8 bases. CDR3 size: 14 residues. The germline V gene encodes CDR1 MNHEY and CDR2 SMNVEV (reference sequence). Trimming removed 8 bases from V and 2 bases from J; junction bases left unmatched: 8. Here the CDR3 DNA reads TGTGCCAGCGGGACGGGAGGGCCCGCCTACGAGCAGTACTTC. It yields the protein CASGTGGPAYEQYF.

The chain has TRBV19 and TRBJ2-7; 9 positions agree with TRBD1. The CDR3 length is 17 residues. The ends lost 5 bases at V and 1 base at J; junction bases unmatched: 12. Germline CDR1 is LNHDA and CDR2 is SQIVND (reference sequence). The CDR3 nucleotides are TGTGCCAGTAGTCTGTCAGCCGGGACAGGGACTTCCTACGAGCAGTACTTC. Protein product: CASSLSAGTGTSYEQYF. Drawing the rest from reference TRBV19 and TRBJ2-7, the complete variable domain is DGGITQSPKYLFRKEGQNVTLSCEQNLNHDAMYWYRQDPGQGLRLIYYSQIVNDFQKGDIAEGYSVSREKKESFPLTVTSAQKNPTAFYLCASSLSAGTGTSYEQYFGPGTRLTVT.

The chain couples TRBV19 to TRBJ1-1; TRBD1 aligns across 9 bases. Germline lookup yields CDR1 LNHDA and CDR2 SQIVND (reference sequence). CDR3 length: 15 residues. The V gene end was trimmed by 7 bases and the J gene end by 3 bases; junction bases not matched to a gene: 9. The CDR3 is CASTRDRAPDTEAFF. The CDR3 nucleotides are TGTGCCAGTACCAGGGACAGGGCCCCGGACACTGAAGCTTTCTTT.

This clone showed up just once. The V and J genes are TRBV5-1 and TRBJ2-1, with 7 bases fitting TRBD2. The CDR3 contains 15 residues. V gave up 4 bases and J gave up 7 bases; unmatched junction bases: 11. The germline V gene encodes CDR1 SGHRS and CDR2 YFSETQ. The CDR3 spells CASSPREGPRNEQFF. Written as DNA, the CDR3 is TGCGCCAGCAGCCCAAGGGAGGGCCCAAGAAATGAGCAGTTCTTC.

This clone appeared a few times. The chain combines TRBV7-6 with TRBJ2-5, with a possible D match to TRBD1 (6 bases). This CDR3 comprises 12 residues. Deletions cut 4 bases from V and 5 bases from J, with 8 bases between. Looked up from germline, CDR1 is SGHVS and CDR2 is FNYEAQ. CDR3 protein: CASSSRGETQYF. DNA for the CDR3: TGTGCCAGCAGCTCTAGGGGGGAGACCCAGTACTTC.

The chain joins TRBV18 to TRBJ1-6, with D possibly being TRBD1 (6 bases). Germline V gene lookup returns CDR1 KGHSH and CDR2 LQKENI. Trimming removed 3 bases from V and 6 bases from J, with 6 bases in between. This CDR3 comprises 13 residues. CDR3 amino acids: CASSPGANSPLHF. In nucleotides, the CDR3 is TGTGCCAGCTCACCGGGGGCTAATTCACCCCTCCACTTT.

J is TRBJ1-5 and V is TRBV2; TRBD1 aligns across 7 bases. Germline-derived CDR1 and CDR2 are SNHLY and FYNNEI. The trim removed 7 bases at V and 7 bases at J, leaving 13 bases unmatched. The CDR3 is 15 amino acids. The CDR3 sequence is CASTRGTNGRQPQHF. CDR3 nucleotides: TGTGCCAGCACCAGGGGGACGAACGGACGGCAGCCCCAGCATTTT.

This chain connects TRBV9 to TRBJ2-3; the D gene is possibly TRBD2 (5 bases). Per germline, CDR1 SGDLS and CDR2 YYNGEE. The V end was cut by 2 bases, the J end by 3 bases, with 10 bases between. The CDR3 covers 14 residues. This CDR3 reads CASSVLALTDTQYF. CDR3 nucleotide sequence: TGTGCCAGCAGCGTCCTAGCCCTTACAGATACGCAGTATTTT.

This clone was picked up a small number of times. This chain joins TRBV5-4 and TRBJ2-2; 10 bases align to TRBD2. The ends lost 4 bases at V and 6 bases at J; junction bases unmatched: 9. Per germline, CDR1 SGHNT and CDR2 YYREEE (reference sequence). There are 16 residues in the CDR3. CDR3 sequence (DNA): TGTGCCAGCAGCCCAAAGCGGGGGGGCCGGGCCGGGGAGCTGTTTTTT. It codes for CASSPKRGGRAGELFF.

V gene TRBV4-3 combines with J gene TRBJ2-1; D is uncertain. The CDR3 is 16 residues long. Trimming took off 0 bases at V and 5 bases at J, with 14 bases between the two ends. CDR1 is LGHNA, CDR2 YSLEER, per germline. Here the CDR3 DNA reads TGCGCCAGCAGCCAAGATCCTAACGGAGCCCACAATGAGCAGTTCTTC. It translates to CASSQDPNGAHNEQFF.

The chain joins TRBV29-1 to TRBJ2-3; tentatively, D is TRBD2 (5 bases). Germline lookup yields CDR1 SQVTM and CDR2 ANQGSEA. The CDR3 contains 15 residues. Trimming pared 5 bases from V and 6 bases from J, leaving 21 bases between. As DNA, the CDR3 is TGCAGCGTTTGTTGGCTAGCCCGGGTATCGGATACGCAGTATTTT. Translated: CSVCWLARVSDTQYF.

This chain links TRBV5-4 with TRBJ2-1, with D perhaps matching TRBD1 (6 bases). The germline V gene has CDR1 SGHNT and CDR2 YYREEE (reference sequence). Trimming removed 2 bases at V and 7 bases at J, with 13 bases between. The CDR3 totals 14 residues. This CDR3 reads CASSLEQGGNEQFF. In DNA, the CDR3 is TGTGCCAGCAGCTTAGAACAGGGTGGGAATGAGCAGTTCTTC.

V usage is TRBV29-1 and J usage is TRBJ2-2; possible D gene TRBD2, 5 bases. Germline CDR1 and CDR2: SQVTM and ANQGSEA. This CDR3 is 13 amino acids long. Trimming cost V 8 bases and J 6 bases, with 16 bases left between them. The CDR3 is CSLRVRVAGELFF. CDR3 coding DNA: TGCAGCTTGAGGGTTAGGGTGGCCGGGGAGCTGTTTTTT.